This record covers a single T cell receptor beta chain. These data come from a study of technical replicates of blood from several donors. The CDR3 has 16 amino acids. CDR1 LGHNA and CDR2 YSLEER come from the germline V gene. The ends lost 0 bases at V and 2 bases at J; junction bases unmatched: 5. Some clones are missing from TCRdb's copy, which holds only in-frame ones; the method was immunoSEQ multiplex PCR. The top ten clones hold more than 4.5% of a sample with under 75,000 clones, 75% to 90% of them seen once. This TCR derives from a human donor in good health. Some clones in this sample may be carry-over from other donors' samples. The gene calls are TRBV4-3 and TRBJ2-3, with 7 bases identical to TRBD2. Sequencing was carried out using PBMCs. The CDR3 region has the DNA TGCGCCAGCAGCCAAGATTGGGACTACTCCACAGATACGCAGTATTTT. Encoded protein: CASSQDWDYSTDTQYF.